This T cell receptor beta chain was captured by sequencing in a study of molecular identifiers for immune sequencing clone quantification. The junction had 7 bases not matched to a gene; V was cut back by 3 bases and J by 5 bases. CDR1 and CDR2 (germline): MNHNS, SASEGT. This CDR3 is 14 amino acids long. Of note for this clonotype: A much larger clonotype is one base distant, so this may be a read error.

Previously described methods and listed TCR primers produced bulk TCR libraries. MiXCR, run by TCRdb on the PCR reads, gives a single entry per CDR3 protein. The data show about 640,000 distinct CDR3 sequences, nearly 20% seen once. Material for sequencing was naive CD8+ T cells from blood, with Jurkat cell RNA spiked in. Regarding subset: FACS-sorted CD8+CD4-CCR7+CD45RA+ naive T cells. The TCR was taken from a human donor in good health. Some libraries in this study had Jurkat cell RNA spiked in. This chain joins TRBV6-1 and TRBJ2-7, with 7 nucleotides matching TRBD1. CDR3 loop: CASSDRGQAHEQYF. The DNA of the CDR3 is TGTGCCAGCAGTGACCGAGGACAGGCGCACGAGCAGTACTTC.